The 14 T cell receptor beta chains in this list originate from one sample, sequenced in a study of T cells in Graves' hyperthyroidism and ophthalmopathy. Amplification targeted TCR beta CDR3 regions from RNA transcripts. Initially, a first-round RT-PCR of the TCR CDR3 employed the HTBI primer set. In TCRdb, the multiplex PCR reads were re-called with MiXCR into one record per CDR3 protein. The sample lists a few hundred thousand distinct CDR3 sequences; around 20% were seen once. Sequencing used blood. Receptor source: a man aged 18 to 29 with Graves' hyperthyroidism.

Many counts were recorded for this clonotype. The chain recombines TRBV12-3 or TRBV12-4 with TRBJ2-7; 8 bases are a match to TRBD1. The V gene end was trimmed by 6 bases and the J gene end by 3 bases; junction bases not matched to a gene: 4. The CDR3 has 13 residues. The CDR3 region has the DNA TGTGCCAGCAGCGGACAGGGAATCTACGAGCAGTACTTC. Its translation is CASSGQGIYEQYF.

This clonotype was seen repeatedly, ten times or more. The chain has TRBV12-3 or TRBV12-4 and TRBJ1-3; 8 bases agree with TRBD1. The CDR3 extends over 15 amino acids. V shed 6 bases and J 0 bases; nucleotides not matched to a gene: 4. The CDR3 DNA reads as TGTGCCAGCAGCATCGACAGGGGCTCTGGAAACACCATATATTTT. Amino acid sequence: CASSIDRGSGNTIYF.

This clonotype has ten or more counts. The CDR3 sequence: CASSRNGMTSPYEQYF. The CDR3 DNA reads TGTGCCAGCAGCCGAAATGGTATGACCAGCCCCTACGAGCAGTACTTC. The chain uses TRBV7-9 and TRBJ2-7; D not resolved. This CDR3 region has 16 residues. Germline CDR1 SEHNR, CDR2 FQNEAQ (reference sequence). V lost 5 bases and J lost 2, with 19 bases in between. Supplemented by reference TRBV7-9 and TRBJ2-7, the full variable domain reads DTGVSQNPRHKITKRGQNVTFRCDPISEHNRLYWYRQTLGQGPEFLTYFQNEAQLEKSRLLSDRFSAERPKGSFSTLEIQRTEQGDSAMYLCASSRNGMTSPYEQYFGPGTRLTVT.

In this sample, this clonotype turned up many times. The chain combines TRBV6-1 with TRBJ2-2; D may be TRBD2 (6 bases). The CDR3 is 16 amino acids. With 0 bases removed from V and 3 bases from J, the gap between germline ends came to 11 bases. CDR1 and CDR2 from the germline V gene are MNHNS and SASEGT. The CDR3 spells CASSEAPSAYTGELFF. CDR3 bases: TGTGCCAGCAGTGAAGCCCCTAGCGCCTACACCGGGGAGCTGTTTTTT.

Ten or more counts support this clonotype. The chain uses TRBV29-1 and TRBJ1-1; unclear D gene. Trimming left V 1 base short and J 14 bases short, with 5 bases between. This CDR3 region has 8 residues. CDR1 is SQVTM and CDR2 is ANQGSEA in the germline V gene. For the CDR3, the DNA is TGCAGCGTTGAAGGGGCGTTCTTT. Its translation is CSVEGAFF.

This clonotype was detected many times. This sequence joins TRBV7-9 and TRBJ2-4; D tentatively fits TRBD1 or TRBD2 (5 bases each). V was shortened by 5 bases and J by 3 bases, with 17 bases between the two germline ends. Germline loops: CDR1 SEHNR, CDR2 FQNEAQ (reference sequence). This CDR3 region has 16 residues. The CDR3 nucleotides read TGTGCCAGCAGCCCAGTGGGGGTGCATTACAAAAACATTCAGTACTTC. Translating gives CASSPVGVHYKNIQYF.

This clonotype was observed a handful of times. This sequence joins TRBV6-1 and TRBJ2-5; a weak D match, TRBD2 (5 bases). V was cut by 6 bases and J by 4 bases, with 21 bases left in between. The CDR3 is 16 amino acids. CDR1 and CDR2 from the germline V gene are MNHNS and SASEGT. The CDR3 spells CASRLYPTVAGETQYF. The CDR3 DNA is TGTGCCAGCAGACTATACCCCACTGTCGCGGGAGAGACCCAGTACTTC.

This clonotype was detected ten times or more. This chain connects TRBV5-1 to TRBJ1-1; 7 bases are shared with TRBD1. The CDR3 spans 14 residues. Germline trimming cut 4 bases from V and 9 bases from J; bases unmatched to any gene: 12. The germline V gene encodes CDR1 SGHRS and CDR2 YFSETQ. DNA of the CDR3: TGCGCCAGCAGCCAATCGGGTGGACAGGAAAAAGCTTTCTTT. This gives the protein CASSQSGGQEKAFF.

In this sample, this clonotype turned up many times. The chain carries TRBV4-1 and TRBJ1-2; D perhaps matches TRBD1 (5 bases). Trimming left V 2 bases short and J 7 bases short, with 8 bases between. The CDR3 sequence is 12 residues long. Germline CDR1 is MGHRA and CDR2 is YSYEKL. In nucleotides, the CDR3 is TGCGCCAGCAGCCAACAGGGTTTTGGCTACACCTTC. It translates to CASSQQGFGYTF.

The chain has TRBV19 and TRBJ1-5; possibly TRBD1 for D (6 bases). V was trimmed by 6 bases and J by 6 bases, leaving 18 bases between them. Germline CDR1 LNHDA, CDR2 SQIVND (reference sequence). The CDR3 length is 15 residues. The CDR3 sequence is CASSTHRARVQPQHF. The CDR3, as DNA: TGTGCCAGTAGCACCCACAGGGCTAGAGTTCAGCCCCAGCATTTT.

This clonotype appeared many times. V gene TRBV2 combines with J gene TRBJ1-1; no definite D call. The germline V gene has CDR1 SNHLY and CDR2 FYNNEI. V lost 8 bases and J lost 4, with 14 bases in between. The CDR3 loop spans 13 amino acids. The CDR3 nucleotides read TGTGCCAGCCGCCGGGTGGACGGCACTGAAGCTTTCTTT. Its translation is CASRRVDGTEAFF.

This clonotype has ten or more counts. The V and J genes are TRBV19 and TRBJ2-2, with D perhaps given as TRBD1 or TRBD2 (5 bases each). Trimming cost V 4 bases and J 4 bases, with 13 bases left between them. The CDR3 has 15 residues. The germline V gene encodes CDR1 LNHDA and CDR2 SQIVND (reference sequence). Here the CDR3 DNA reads TGTGCCAGTAGTAAATTGGGGGATGGCACCGGGGAGCTGTTTTTT. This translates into CASSKLGDGTGELFF.

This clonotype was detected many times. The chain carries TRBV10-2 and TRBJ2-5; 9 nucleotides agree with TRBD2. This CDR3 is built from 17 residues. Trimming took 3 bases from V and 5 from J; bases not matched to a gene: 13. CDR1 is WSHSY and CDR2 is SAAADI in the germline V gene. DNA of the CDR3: TGCGCCAGCAGTGATACTAGCGGGTCAAGGCTCGGGGAGACCCAGTACTTC. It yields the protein CASSDTSGSRLGETQYF.

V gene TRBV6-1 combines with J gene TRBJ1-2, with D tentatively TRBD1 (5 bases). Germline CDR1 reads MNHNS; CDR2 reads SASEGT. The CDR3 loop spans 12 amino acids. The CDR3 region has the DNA TGTGTTGCGGGGGTTCGGGACTATGGCTACACCTTC. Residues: CVAGVRDYGYTF.